This T cell receptor (beta chain) was captured by sequencing in a study of OX40 agonist ivuxolimab in advanced cancers. Study-level information: With a range of roughly 20 to 80, age averaged about 59 years, and around 83% were male. Study findings and constraints: Clonal expansion in partial responders at 0.1-3.0 mg/kg ranked among the lowest. Some of the nonresponding patients also showed low levels of normalized T-cell clonal expansion.

A word on this clone: The target antigen is unknown.

The table came from immunoSEQ multiplex PCR; TCRdb's copy has only in-frame clones and leaves some out. This sample carries about 57,000 clones, 65% to 85% of them seen once, and the ten largest clones take approximately 2.8%. This TCR derives from an adult with an advanced solid tumor such as melanoma, head and neck, liver or kidney cancer. The sample consisted of CD4+ or CD8+ T cells sorted from blood, taken in a trial of the OX40 agonist ivuxolimab.

In nucleotides, the CDR3 is TGTGCCTGGATTAACAGGGAGAAAAGCAATGAGCAGTTCTTC. It codes for CAWINREKSNEQFF. The V gene is TRBV30, the J gene TRBJ2-1, with D possibly TRBD1 on 6 matching bases. The ends were cut back, 4 bases at V and 6 bases at J, with 16 bases in the middle. This CDR3 contains 14 residues. Germline V gene lookup returns CDR1 GTSNPN and CDR2 SVGIG (reference sequence).